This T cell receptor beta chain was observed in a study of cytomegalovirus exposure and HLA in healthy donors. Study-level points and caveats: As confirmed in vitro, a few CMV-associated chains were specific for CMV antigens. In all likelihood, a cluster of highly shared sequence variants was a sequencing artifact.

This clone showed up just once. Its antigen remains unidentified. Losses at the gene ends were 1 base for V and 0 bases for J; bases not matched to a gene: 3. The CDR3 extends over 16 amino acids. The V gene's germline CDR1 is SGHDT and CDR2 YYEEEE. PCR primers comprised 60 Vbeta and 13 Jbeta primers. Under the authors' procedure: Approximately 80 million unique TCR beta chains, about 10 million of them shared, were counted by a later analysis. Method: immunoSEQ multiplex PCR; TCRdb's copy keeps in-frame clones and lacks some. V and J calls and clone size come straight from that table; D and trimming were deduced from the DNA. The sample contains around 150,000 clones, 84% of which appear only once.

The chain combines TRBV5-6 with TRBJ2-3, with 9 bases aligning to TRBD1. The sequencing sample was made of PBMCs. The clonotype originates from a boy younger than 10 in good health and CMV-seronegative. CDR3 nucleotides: TGTGCCAGCAGCTTGAGGACAGGGGCAAGCACAGATACGCAGTATTTT. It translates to CASSLRTGASTDTQYF.